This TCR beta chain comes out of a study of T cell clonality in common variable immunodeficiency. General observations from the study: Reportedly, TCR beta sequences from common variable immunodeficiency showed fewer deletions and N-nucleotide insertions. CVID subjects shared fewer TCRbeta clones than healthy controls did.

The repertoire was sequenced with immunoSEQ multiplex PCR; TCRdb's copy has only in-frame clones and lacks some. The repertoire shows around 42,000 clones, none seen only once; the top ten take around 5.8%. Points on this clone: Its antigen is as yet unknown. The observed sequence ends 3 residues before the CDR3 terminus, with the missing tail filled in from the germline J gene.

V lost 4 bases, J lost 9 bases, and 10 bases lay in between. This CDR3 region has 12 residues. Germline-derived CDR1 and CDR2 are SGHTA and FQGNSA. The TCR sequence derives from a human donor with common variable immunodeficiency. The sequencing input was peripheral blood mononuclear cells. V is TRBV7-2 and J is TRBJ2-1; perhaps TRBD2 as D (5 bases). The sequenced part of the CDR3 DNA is TGTGCCAGCAGCTCCCCCCGGGGTGAG. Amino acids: CASSSPRGE. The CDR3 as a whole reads CASSSPRGEQFF.